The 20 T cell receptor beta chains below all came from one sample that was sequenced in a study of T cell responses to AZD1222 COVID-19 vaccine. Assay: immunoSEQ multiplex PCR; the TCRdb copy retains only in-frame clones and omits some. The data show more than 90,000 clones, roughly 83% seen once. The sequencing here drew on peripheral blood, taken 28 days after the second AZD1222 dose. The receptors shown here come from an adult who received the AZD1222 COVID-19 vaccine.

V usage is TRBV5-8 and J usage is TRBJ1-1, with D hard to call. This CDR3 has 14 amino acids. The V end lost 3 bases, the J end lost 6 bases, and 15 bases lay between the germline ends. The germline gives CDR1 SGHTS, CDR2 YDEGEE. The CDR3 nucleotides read TGTGCCAGCAGCTCCTACGCGGGGTCCGCTGAAGCTTTCTTT. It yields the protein CASSSYAGSAEAFF.

CDR3 region: CASSPPGGQRNYGYTF. The DNA of the CDR3 is TGTGCCAGCAGCCCCCCGGGGGGCCAGAGGAACTATGGCTACACCTTC. The chain carries TRBV7-9 and TRBJ1-2; a weak D match, TRBD1 (6 bases). The CDR3 runs 16 residues. Germline CDR1 and CDR2: SEHNR and FQNEAQ (reference sequence). The V gene lost 5 bases and the J gene lost 2 bases, with 18 bases spanning the gap.

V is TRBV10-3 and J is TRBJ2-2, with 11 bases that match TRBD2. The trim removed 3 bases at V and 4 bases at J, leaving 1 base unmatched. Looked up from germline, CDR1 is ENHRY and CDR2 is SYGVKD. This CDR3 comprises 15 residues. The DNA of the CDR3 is TGTGCCATCAGTGAAGGACTAGCGGGCACCGGGGAGCTGTTTTTT. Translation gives CAISEGLAGTGELFF.

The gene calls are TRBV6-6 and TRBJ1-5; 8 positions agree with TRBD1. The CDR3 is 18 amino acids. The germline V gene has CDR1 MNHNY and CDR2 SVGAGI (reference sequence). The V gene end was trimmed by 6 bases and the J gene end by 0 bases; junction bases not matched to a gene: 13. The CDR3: CASSRDRTGHYSNQPQHF. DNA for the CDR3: TGTGCCAGCAGCCGAGATCGGACAGGGCATTATAGCAATCAGCCCCAGCATTTT.

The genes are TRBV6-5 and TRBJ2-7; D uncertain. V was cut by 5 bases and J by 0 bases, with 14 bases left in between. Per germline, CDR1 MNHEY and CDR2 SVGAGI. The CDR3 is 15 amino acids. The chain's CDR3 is CASSPATASSYEQYF. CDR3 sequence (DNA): TGTGCCAGCAGTCCCGCTACGGCCAGCTCCTACGAGCAGTACTTC.

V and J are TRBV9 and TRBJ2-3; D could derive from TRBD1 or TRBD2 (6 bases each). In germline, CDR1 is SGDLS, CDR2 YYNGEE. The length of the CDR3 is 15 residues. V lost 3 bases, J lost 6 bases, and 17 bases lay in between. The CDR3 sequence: CASSATRGRTDTQYF. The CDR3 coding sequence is TGTGCCAGCAGCGCAACGAGGGGGAGGACGGATACGCAGTATTTT. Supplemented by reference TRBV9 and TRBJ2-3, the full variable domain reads DSGVTQTPKHLITATGQRVTLRCSPRSGDLSVYWYQQSLDQGLQFLIQYYNGEERAKGNILERFSAQQFPDLHSELNLSSLELGDSALYFCASSATRGRTDTQYFGPGTRLTVL.

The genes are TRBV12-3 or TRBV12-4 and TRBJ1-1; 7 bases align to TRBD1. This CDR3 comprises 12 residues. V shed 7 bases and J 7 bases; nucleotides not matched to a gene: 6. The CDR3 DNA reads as TGTGCCAGCATCTACAGGGGTGGTGAAGCTTTCTTT. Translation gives CASIYRGGEAFF.

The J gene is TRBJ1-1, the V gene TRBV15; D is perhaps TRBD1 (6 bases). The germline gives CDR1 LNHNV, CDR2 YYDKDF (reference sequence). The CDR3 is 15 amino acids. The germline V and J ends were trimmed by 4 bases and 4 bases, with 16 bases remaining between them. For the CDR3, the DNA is TGTGCCACCAGCATTTCCCAGGGGAGTAGCACTGAAGCTTTCTTT. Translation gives CATSISQGSSTEAFF.

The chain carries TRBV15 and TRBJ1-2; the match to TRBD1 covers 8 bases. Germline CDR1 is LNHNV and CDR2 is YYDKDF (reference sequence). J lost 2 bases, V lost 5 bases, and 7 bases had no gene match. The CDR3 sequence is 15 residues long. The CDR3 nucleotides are TGTGCCACCAGCCTCCGACAGGGGAGGAACTATGGCTACACCTTC. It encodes CATSLRQGRNYGYTF.

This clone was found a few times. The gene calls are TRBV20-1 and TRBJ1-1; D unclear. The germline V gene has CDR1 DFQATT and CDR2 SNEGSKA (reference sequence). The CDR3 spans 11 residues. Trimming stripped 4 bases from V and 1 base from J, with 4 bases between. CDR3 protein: CSANPNTEAFF. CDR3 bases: TGCAGTGCTAATCCGAACACTGAAGCTTTCTTT.

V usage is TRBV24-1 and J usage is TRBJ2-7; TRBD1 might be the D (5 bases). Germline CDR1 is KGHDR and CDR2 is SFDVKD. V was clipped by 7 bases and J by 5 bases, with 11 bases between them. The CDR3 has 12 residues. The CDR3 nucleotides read TGTGCCACCAGGGACAAGTCGCACGAGCAGTACTTC. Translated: CATRDKSHEQYF.

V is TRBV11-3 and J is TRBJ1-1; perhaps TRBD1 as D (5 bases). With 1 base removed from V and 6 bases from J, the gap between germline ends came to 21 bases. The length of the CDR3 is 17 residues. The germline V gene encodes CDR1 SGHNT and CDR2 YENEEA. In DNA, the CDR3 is TGTGCCAGCAGCTTAGTTCTCCAGGGTGGGTCGGGAGCTGAAGCTTTCTTT. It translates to CASSLVLQGGSGAEAFF.

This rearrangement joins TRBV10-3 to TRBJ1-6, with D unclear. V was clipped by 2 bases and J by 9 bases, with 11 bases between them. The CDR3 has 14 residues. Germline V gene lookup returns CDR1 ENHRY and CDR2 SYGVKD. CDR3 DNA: TGTGCCATCAGTGAGATTGATTGGGGTTCACCCCTCCACTTT. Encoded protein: CAISEIDWGSPLHF.

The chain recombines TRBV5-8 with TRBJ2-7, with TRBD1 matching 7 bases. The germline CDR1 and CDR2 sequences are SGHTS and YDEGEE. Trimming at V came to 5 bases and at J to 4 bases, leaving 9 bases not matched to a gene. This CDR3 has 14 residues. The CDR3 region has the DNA TGTGCCAGCAGATCCTGGACAGGTGAATACGAGCAGTACTTC. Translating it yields CASRSWTGEYEQYF.

The CDR3 reads CASSLAITDTQYF. The DNA of the CDR3 is TGCGCCAGCAGTCTAGCTATCACAGATACGCAGTATTTT. The gene calls are TRBV10-1 and TRBJ2-3, with a tentative D call TRBD2 (5 bases). Trimming shortened V by 5 bases and J by 2 bases, and 8 bases separated the two germline ends. The CDR3 covers 13 residues. The germline gives CDR1 WNHNN, CDR2 SYGVQD (reference sequence).

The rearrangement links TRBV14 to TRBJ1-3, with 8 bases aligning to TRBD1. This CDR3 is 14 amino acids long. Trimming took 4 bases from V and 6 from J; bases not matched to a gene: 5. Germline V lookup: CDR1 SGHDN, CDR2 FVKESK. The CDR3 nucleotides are TGTGCCAGCAGCCTTCGGACAGGGTTAAACACCATATATTTT. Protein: CASSLRTGLNTIYF.

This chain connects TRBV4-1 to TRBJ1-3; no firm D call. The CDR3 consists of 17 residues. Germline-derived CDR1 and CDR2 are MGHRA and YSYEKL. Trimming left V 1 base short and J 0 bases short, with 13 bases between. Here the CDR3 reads CASSQVVATLSGNTIYF. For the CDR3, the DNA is TGCGCCAGCAGCCAAGTTGTCGCCACACTCTCTGGAAACACCATATATTTT.

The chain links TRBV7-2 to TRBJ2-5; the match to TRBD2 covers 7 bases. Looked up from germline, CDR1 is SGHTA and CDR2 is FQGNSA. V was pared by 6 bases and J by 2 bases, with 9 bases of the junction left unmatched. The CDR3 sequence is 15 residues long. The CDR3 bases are TGTGCCAGCAGTCGAGGAGCGGGACGTCAAGAGACCCAGTACTTC. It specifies CASSRGAGRQETQYF. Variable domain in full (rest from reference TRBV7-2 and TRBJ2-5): GAGVSQSPSNKVTEKGKDVELRCDPISGHTALYWYRQSLGQGLEFLIYFQGNSAPDKSGLPSDRFSAERTGGSVSTLTIQRTQQEDSAVYLCASSRGAGRQETQYFGPGTRLLVL.

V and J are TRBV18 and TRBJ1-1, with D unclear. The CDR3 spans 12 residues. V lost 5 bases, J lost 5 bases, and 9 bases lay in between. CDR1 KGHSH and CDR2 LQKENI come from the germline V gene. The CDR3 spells CASSFTRTEAFF. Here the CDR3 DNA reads TGTGCCAGCTCATTCACAAGGACTGAAGCTTTCTTT.

The chain's CDR3 is CATSDSPGTGIDEQYF. CDR3 DNA sequence: TGTGCCACCAGTGATTCCCCCGGGACAGGGATAGACGAGCAGTACTTC. The V gene is TRBV24-1, the J gene TRBJ2-7, with 9 bases matching TRBD1. Germline lookup yields CDR1 KGHDR and CDR2 SFDVKD. V was clipped by 2 bases and J by 5 bases; unmatched bases: 9. CDR3 length equals 16 residues.